This T cell receptor beta chain was sequenced in a study of ipilimumab plus nivolumab after autologous stem cell transplantation (dated by TCRdb to the early 2020s). At the level of the whole study: The median number of doses received by trial patients was four or five for ipilimumab and 8 for nivolumab. Both primary refractory and relapsed disease were represented in the DLBCL cohort, where 18-month progression-free survival was approximately 87% and 28%, respectively. Patients with high-risk diffuse large B cell lymphoma, mature T cell lymphoma, or multiple myeloma undergoing autologous transplant were enrolled in the trial. The intent-to-treat population of the trial was made up of thirty-five patients.

Checkpoint therapy began 14 to 28 days after autologous transplant, with ipilimumab given at 1 mg/kg intravenously on day 1 of selected weeks. The nivolumab dose was 3 mg/kg intravenously, delivered on day 1 of weeks 1, 4, 7, 10, and every two weeks through week 26. The study was a Phase Ib clinical trial testing combined checkpoint inhibition with ipilimumab and nivolumab as consolidation after autologous stem cell transplantation. V gives up 4 bases and J gives up 0 bases, and the segment between their germline ends measures 11 bases. Its CDR3 holds 15 amino acids, cysteine through phenylalanine. Only the CDR3 region is kept as DNA, spanning 45 bases read in frame from base 1. From a lookup of the germline V gene, CDR1 and CDR2 are SNHLY and FYNNEI. Details on this clone: This receptor's antigen is unknown. One base away there is no much larger clone; base qualities are not given.

The research as a whole found: The authors stated that profiles of the T cell receptor repertoire, regulatory T cell phenotype and gut microbiota provided a biologic rationale for studying this approach further. Combined checkpoint inhibition appeared tolerable as post-transplant consolidation, according to the authors' conclusion.

Library creation used the immunoSEQ multiplex PCR assay. TCRdb stores this immuneACCESS table with in-frame sequences only. Part of the clones is absent; in the studies checked, under half of the shortfall reflects unresolved V genes, and no reason is known for the rest. For this sample the table gives 15,000 to 20,000 clones, of which approximately 79% were detected only once. 35% to 45% of the sample lies in the top ten. The V and J segments used are TRBV2 and TRBJ2-3, with TRBD1 tentatively as D gene (6 bases match). The TCR originated in a male donor with diffuse large B-cell lymphoma. This material consisted of PBMCs, taken in a trial of ipilimumab plus nivolumab as post-transplant consolidation. CDR3 sequence: CASSGTATSTDTQYF. The nucleotide sequence is TGTGCCAGCAGTGGGACAGCCACTAGCACAGATACGCAGTATTTT. Reference TRBV2 and TRBJ2-3 genes cover what lies past the CDR3, so the full variable domain is EPEVTQTPSHQVTQMGQEVILRCVPISNHLYFYWYRQILGQKVEFLVSFYNNEISEKSEIFDDQFSVERPDGSNFTLKIRSTKLEDSAMYFCASSGTATSTDTQYFGPGTRLTVL.